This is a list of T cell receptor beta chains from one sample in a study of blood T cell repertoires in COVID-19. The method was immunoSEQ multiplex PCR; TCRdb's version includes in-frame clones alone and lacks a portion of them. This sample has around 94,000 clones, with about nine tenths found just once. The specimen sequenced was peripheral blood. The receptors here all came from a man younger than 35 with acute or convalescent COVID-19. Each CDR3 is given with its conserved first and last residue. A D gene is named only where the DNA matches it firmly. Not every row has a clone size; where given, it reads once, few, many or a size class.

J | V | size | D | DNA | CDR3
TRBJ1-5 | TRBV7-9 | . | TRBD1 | TGTGCCAGCAGCTCAGGTGGAATGACAGGGGACTATAGCAATCAGCCCCAGCATTTT | CASSSGGMTGDYSNQPQHF
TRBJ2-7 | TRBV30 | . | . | TGTGCCTGGAGTACCCCATCCGGGACAAAGAACTACGAGCAGTACTTC | CAWSTPSGTKNYEQYF
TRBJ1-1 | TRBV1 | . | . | TGCACCAGCAGCCAAGAGAAGAGGACAGGGCAGGACACTGAAGCTTTCTTT | CTSSQEKRTGQDTEAFF
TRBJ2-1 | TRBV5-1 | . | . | TGCGCCAGCAGCTTGCTAGGTAATGAGCAGTTCTTC | CASSLLGNEQFF
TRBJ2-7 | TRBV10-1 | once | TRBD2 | TGCGCCAGCAGTGATAACGGGAGGACCTACGAGCAGTACTTC | CASSDNGRTYEQYF
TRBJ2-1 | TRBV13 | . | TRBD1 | TGTGCCAGCAGCCCCGGACAGGGTTGGAATGAGCAGTTCTTC | CASSPGQGWNEQFF
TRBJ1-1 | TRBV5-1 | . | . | TGCGCCAGCAGCCTGAAGAGGTCGGGCACTGAAGCTTTCTTT | CASSLKRSGTEAFF
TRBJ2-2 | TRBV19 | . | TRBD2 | TGTGCCAGCCGCGGAGCGGGGAGTTCGAACACCGGGGAGCTGTTTTTT | CASRGAGSSNTGELFF
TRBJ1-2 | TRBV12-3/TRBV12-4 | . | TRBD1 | TGTGCCAGCAGTTTTGGACAGGCTGGCTACACCTTC | CASSFGQAGYTF
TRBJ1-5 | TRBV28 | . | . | TGTGCCAGCAGTACAGAAAACAATCAGCCCCAGCATTTT | CASSTENNQPQHF
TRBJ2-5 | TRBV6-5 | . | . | TGTGCCAGCAGTTACAGCCCCGGCAGGTCCGAGACCCAGTACTTC | CASSYSPGRSETQYF
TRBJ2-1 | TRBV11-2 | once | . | TGTGCCAGCAGCTTCACCCTATGGGGTGAATCCAGGGATGAGCAGTTCTTC | CASSFTLWGESRDEQFF
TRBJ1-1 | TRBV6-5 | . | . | TGTGCCAGCAGTTACGGTATCGGGTATGGGGGGGGTGAAGCTTTCTTT | CASSYGIGYGGGEAFF
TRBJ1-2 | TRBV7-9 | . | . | TGTGCCAGCAGCCCTCCGGGGGACGGCTATGGCTACACCTTC | CASSPPGDGYGYTF
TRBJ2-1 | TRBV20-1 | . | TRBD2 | TGCAGTGCTAGTTTCCCAACCGGGACTAGCGGGTCAGGCCCCTACAATGAGCAGTTCTTC | CSASFPTGTSGSGPYNEQFF
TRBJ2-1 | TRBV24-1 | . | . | TGTGCCACCAGTGATCCGAGGAGGAATGAGCAGTTCTTC | CATSDPRRNEQFF
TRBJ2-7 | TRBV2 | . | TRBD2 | TGTGCCAGCAGTGAAGTAGCGGGAGCTTCCTACGAGCAGTACTTC | CASSEVAGASYEQYF
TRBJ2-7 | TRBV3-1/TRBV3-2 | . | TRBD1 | TGTGCCAGCAGCCAAACGGGACAGGGGGGACAGTACTTC | CASSQTGQGGQYF
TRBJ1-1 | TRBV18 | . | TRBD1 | TGTGCCAGCTCACCAAAGGGGACAGGGGGCACTGAAGCTTTCTTT | CASSPKGTGGTEAFF
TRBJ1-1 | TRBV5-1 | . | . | TGCGCCAGCAGCCCACGTTTGGTAGGGGCGGACACTGAAGCTTTCTTT | CASSPRLVGADTEAFF
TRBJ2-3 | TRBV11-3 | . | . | TGTGCCAGCAGCTTAGGCAGGTTGAGCACAGATACGCAGTATTTT | CASSLGRLSTDTQYF
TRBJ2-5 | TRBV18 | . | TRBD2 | TGTGCCAGCTCACTTAAGCGGGAGGTAGAGACCCAGTACTTC | CASSLKREVETQYF
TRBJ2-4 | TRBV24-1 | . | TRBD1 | TGTGCCACCAGTGATCCTTCGACAGGGAACATTCAGTACTTC | CATSDPSTGNIQYF
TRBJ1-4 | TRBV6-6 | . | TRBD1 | TGTGCCAGCAGTTTTCGGACAGGGAATGAAAAACTGTTTTTT | CASSFRTGNEKLFF
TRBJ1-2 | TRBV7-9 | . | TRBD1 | TGTGCCGGCTGGACAGGGACTAACTATGGCTACACCTTC | CAGWTGTNYGYTF
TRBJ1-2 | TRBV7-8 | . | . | TGTGCCAGCAGCTTAGTTGAGAAGAACTATGGCTACACCTTC | CASSLVEKNYGYTF
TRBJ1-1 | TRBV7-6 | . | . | TGTGCCAGCAGCTTAGCGGCAGGTCAGAACACTGAAGCTTTCTTT | CASSLAAGQNTEAFF
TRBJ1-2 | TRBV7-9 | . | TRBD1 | TGTGCCAGCAGCCCACCGGGACAGGAAAGCTATGGCTACACCTTC | CASSPPGQESYGYTF
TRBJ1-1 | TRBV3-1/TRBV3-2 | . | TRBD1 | TGTGCCAGCAGCCAAGTCTGGCCAGGGGGAACATCTGAAGCTTTCTTT | CASSQVWPGGTSEAFF
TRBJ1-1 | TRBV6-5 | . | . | TGTGCCAGCAGTTCCCCTTCTGAAGCTTTCTTT | CASSSPSEAFF
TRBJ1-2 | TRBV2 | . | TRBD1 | TGTGCCAGCAGTGATAGGGACAGGGTCTGGGGCTACACCTTC | CASSDRDRVWGYTF
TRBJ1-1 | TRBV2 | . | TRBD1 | TGTGCCAGCAGTTTCGACAGGGGGGCCGCTGAAGCTTTCTTT | CASSFDRGAAEAFF
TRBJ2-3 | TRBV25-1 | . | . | TGTGCCAGCAGTGACAATTTGGGGGGAGCTGGCACAGATACGCAGTATTTT | CASSDNLGGAGTDTQYF
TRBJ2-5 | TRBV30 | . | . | TGTGCCTGGAGCGTAAGGCGGGAGACCCAGTACTTC | CAWSVRRETQYF
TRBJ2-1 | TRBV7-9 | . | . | TGTGCCAGCAGCTTTAGCGATCGTGCGCAGTTCTTC | CASSFSDRAQFF
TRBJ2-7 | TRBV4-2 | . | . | TGTGCCAGCAGCCCGGGTTCCTACGAGCAGTACTTC | CASSPGSYEQYF
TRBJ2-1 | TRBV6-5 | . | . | TGTGCCAGCAGCCACAGGGAAGAGCAGTTCTTC | CASSHREEQFF
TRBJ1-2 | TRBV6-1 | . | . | TGTGCCAGCAGTGATTCAGGGGCTAACTATGGCTACACCTTC | CASSDSGANYGYTF
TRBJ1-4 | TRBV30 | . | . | TGTGCCTGGATGGGGCGACCTGCAACTAATGAAAAACTGTTTTTT | CAWMGRPATNEKLFF
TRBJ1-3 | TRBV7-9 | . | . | TGTGCCAGCACCAACTTCGAGAGGATTAACTCTGGAAACACCATATATTTT | CASTNFERINSGNTIYF
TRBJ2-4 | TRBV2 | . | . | TGTGCCAGCAGTTCAACCAAAAACATTCAGTACTTC | CASSSTKNIQYF
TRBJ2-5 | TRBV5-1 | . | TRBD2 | TGCGCCAGCAGCCGATTAGCGGGGGAAGAGACCCAGTACTTC | CASSRLAGEETQYF
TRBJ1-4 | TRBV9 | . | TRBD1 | TGTGCCAGCAGCGGCAACCGGGACAGGGAGGAAAAACTGTTTTTT | CASSGNRDREEKLFF
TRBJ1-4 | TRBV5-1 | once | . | TGCGCCAGCAGATGGGAGAAATCAACTAATGAAAAACTGTTTTTT | CASRWEKSTNEKLFF
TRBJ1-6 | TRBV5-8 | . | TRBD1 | TGTGCCAGCAGCCCCGACAGGGATTCACCCCTCCACTTT | CASSPDRDSPLHF
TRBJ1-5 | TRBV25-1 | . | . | TGTGCCAGCAGTGAGGGCAGGCCGGGAATGGGAAATCAGCCCCAGCATTTT | CASSEGRPGMGNQPQHF
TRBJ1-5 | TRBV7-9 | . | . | TGTGCCAGCAGCCCGGAGGGTGGACAGCCCCAGCATTTT | CASSPEGGQPQHF
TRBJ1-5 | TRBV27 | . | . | TGTGCCAGCAGTCCCGGGGGGGGGACCTACTCTATCAATCAGCCCCAGCATTTT | CASSPGGGTYSINQPQHF
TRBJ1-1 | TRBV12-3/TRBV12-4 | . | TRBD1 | TGTGCCAGCAGGAAGGGACAGACGGAAGAAGCTTTCTTT | CASRKGQTEEAFF
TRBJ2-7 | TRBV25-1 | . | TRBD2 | TGTGCCAGCAGTGAAGTGGCTAGCGGTTCCTACGAGCAGTACTTC | CASSEVASGSYEQYF
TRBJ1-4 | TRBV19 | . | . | TGTGCCAGTAGTATCGGGAGGGATGAAAAACTGTTTTTT | CASSIGRDEKLFF